This record concerns one T cell receptor (beta chain) sequence. The PCR had 60 Vbeta and 13 Jbeta primers. Profiling relied on immunoSEQ multiplex PCR, and the TCRdb table lists in-frame clones only, not all of them. The table shows some 95,000 clones, with around 73% occurring only once. The data were taken from a study of cytomegalovirus exposure and HLA in healthy donors. Sequencing input: PBMCs. This receptor was taken from a female donor in good health and CMV-seronegative.

CDR3: CASSLGLAGVSDTQYF. The CDR3, as DNA: TGCGCCAGCAGCTTGGGACTAGCGGGGGTATCAGATACGCAGTATTTT. The rearrangement links TRBV5-1 to TRBJ2-3, with TRBD2 matching over 12 bases. CDR1 and CDR2 (germline): SGHRS, YFSETQ. The CDR3 contains 16 residues. The junction had 3 bases not matched to a gene; V was cut back by 0 bases and J by 4 bases.